This record looks at one T cell receptor beta chain sequence and its context. Germline CDR1 reads SGHNT; CDR2 reads YYREEE (reference sequence). The V gene lost 5 bases and the J gene lost 1 base, with 27 bases spanning the gap. CDR3 length: 19 residues. The data are from a study of shared T cell receptors in the human thymus. The table came from immunoSEQ multiplex PCR; TCRdb's copy has only in-frame clones and leaves some out. The sample lists 500,000 to 850,000 clones, approximately 87% seen once, with 0.0094% in the top ten. This same sample was also taken into another study, of human thymus T cells. This second study says: It was healthy Finnish infants having corrective surgery for congenital heart defects who were the donors. Thymus tissue for the work was resected from patients undergoing corrective heart surgery. Thymic and blood repertoires seemed to show skewed V and J gene use. Related research reported highly overlapping thymic repertoires among unrelated individuals.

The rearrangement links TRBV5-4 to TRBJ2-5; D is possibly TRBD2 (6 bases). The TCR was taken from a boy under two years old with a congenital heart defect. The sample consisted of thymocytes. The chain's CDR3 is CASRYTPKGGGDLQETQYF. Written as DNA, the CDR3 is TGTGCCAGCAGATACACCCCCAAGGGTGGCGGGGACCTCCAAGAGACCCAGTACTTC.